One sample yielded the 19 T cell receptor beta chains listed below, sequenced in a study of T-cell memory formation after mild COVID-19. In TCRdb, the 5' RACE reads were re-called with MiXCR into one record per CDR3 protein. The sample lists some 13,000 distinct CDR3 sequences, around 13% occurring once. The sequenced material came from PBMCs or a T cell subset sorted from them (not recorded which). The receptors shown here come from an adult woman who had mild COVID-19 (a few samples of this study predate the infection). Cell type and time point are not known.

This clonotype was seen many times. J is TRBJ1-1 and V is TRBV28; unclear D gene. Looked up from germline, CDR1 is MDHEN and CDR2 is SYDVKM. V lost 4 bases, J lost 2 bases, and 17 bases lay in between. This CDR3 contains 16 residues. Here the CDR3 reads CASSSFRGGRNTEAFF. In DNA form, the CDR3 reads TGTGCCAGCAGTTCCTTCCGGGGAGGGAGAAACACTGAAGCTTTCTTT.

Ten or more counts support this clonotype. This CDR3 reads CASSFDGFNQPQHF. DNA for the CDR3: TGCGCCAGCAGCTTTGATGGGTTCAATCAGCCCCAGCATTTT. The J gene is TRBJ1-5, the V gene TRBV5-1, with D unclear. Per germline, CDR1 SGHRS and CDR2 YFSETQ. V gave up 2 bases and J gave up 3 bases, with 9 bases separating them. This CDR3 has 14 amino acids. Together with reference TRBV5-1 and TRBJ1-5, the CDR3 gives the full variable domain: KAGVTQTPRYLIKTRGQQVTLSCSPISGHRSVSWYQQTPGQGLQFLFEYFSETQRNKGNFPGRFSGRQFSNSRSEMNVSTLELGDSALYLCASSFDGFNQPQHFGDGTRLSIL.

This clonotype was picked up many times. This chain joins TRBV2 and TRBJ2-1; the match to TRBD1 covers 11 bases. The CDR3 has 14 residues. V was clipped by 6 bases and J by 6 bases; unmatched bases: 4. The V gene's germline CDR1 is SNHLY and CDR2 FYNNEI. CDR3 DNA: TGTGCCAGCAGAGGACAGGGGGCGATCAATGAGCAGTTCTTC. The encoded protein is CASRGQGAINEQFF.

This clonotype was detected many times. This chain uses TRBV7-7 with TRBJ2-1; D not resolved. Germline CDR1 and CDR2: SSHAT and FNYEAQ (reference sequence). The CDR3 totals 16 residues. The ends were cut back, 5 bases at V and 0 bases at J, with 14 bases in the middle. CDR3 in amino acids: CASSPSTLGSYNEQFF. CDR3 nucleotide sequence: TGTGCCAGCAGCCCCAGCACTCTTGGCTCCTACAATGAGCAGTTCTTC.

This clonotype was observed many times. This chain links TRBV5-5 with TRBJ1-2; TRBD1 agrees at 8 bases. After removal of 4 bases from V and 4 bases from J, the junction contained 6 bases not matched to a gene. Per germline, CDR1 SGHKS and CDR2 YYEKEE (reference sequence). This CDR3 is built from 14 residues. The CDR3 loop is CASSPTGAPYGYTF. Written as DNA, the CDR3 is TGTGCCAGCAGCCCGACAGGGGCCCCCTATGGCTACACCTTC. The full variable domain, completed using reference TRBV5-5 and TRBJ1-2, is DAGVTQSPTHLIKTRGQQVTLRCSPISGHKSVSWYQQVLGQGPQFIFQYYEKEERGRGNFPDRFSARQFPNYSSELNVNALLLGDSALYLCASSPTGAPYGYTFGSGTRLTVV.

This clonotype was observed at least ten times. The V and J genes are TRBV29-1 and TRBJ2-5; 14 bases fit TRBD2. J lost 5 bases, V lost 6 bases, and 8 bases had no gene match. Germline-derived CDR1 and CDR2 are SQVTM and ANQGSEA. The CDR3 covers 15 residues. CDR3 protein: CSVRLAGGPWETQYF. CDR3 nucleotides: TGCAGCGTCCGACTAGCGGGAGGGCCATGGGAGACCCAGTACTTC.

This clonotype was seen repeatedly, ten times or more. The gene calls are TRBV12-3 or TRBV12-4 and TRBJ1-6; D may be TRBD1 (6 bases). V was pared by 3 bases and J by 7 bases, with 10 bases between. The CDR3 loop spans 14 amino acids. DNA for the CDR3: TGTGCCAGCAGTTTGGACAGCCTGAATTCACCCCTCCACTTT. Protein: CASSLDSLNSPLHF.

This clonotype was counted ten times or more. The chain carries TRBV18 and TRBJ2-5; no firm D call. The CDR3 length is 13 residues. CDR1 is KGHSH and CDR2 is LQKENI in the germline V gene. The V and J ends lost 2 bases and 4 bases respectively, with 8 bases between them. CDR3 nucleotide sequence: TGTGCCAGCTCACCAGTACGACGAGAGACCCAGTACTTC. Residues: CASSPVRRETQYF.

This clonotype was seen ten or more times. This CDR3 is CASSFLLASYEQYF. CDR3 in DNA: TGTGCCAGCAGCTTTCTCCTAGCGAGCTACGAGCAGTACTTC. The chain combines TRBV7-2 with TRBJ2-7; a possible D gene is TRBD2 (6 bases). V was shortened by 3 bases and J by 3 bases, with 12 bases between the two germline ends. Germline CDR1 is SGHTA and CDR2 is FQGNSA. This CDR3 spans 14 amino acids. The full variable domain, in which reference TRBV7-2 and TRBJ2-7 provide the parts outside the CDR3, is GAGVSQSPSNKVTEKGKDVELRCDPISGHTALYWYRQSLGQGLEFLIYFQGNSAPDKSGLPSDRFSAERTGGSVSTLTIQRTQQEDSAVYLCASSFLLASYEQYFGPGTRLTVT.

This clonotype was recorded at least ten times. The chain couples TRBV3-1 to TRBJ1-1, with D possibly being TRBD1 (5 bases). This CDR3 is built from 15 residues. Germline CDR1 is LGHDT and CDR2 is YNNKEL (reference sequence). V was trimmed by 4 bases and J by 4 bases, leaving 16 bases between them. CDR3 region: CASSPLAGGGTEAFF. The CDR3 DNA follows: TGTGCCAGCAGCCCCTTAGCGGGGGGTGGCACTGAAGCTTTCTTT.

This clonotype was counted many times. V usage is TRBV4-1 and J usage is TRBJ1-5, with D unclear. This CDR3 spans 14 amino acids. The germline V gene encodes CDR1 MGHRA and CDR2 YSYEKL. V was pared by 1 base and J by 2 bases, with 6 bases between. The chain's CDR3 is CASSQGEGNQPQHF. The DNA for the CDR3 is TGCGCCAGCAGCCAAGGAGAGGGCAATCAGCCCCAGCATTTT.

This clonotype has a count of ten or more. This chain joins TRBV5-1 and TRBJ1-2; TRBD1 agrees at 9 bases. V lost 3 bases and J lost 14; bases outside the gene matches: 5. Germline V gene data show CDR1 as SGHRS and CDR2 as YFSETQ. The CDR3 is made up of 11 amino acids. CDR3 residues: CASSYGTGTTF. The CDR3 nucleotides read TGCGCCAGCAGCTACGGGACAGGGACTACCTTC. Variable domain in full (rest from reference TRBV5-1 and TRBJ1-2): KAGVTQTPRYLIKTRGQQVTLSCSPISGHRSVSWYQQTPGQGLQFLFEYFSETQRNKGNFPGRFSGRQFSNSRSEMNVSTLELGDSALYLCASSYGTGTTFGSGTRLTVV.

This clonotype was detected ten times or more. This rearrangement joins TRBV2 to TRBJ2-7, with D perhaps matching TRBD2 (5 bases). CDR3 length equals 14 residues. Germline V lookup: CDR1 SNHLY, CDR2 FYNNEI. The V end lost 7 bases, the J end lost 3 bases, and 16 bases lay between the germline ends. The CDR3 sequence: CASTHPGIGYEQYF. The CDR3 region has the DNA TGTGCCAGCACCCACCCCGGGATCGGCTACGAGCAGTACTTC.

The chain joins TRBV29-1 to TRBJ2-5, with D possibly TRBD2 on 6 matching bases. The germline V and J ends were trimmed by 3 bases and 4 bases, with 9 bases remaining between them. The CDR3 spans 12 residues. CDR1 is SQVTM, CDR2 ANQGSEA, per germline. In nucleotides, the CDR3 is TGCAGCGTTGACGGAGGGAGAGAGACCCAGTACTTC. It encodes CSVDGGRETQYF.

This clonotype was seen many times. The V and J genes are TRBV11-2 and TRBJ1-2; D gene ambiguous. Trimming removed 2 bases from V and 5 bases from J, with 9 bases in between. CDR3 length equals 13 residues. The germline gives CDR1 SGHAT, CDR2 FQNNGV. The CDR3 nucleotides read TGTGCCAGCAGCTTATTGGAGATATATGGCTACACCTTC. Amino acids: CASSLLEIYGYTF.

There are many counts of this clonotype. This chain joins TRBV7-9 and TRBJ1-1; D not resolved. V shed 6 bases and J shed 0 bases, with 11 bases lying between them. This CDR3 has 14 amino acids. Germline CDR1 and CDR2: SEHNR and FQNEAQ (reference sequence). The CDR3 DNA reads TGTGCCAGCAGTTCCTCAGCCCTGAACACTGAAGCTTTCTTT. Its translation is CASSSSALNTEAFF.

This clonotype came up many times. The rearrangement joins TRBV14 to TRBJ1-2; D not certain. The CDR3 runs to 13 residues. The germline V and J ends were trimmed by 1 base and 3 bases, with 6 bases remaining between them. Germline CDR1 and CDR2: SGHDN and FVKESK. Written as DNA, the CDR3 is TGTGCCAGCAGCCAAGGGGGTGACTATGGCTACACCTTC. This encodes CASSQGGDYGYTF.

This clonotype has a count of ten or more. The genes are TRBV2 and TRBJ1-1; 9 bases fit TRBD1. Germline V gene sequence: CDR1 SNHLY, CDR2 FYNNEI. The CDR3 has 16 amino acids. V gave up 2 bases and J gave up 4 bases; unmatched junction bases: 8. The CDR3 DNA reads TGTGCCAGCAGTGAAAGGAGGGACAGGGTCGGCACTGAAGCTTTCTTT. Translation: CASSERRDRVGTEAFF.

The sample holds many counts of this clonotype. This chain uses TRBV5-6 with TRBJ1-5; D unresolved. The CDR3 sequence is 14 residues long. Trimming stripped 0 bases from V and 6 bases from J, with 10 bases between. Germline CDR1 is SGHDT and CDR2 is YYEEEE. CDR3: CASSLGGYGQPQHF. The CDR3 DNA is TGTGCCAGCAGCTTGGGAGGGTACGGTCAGCCCCAGCATTTT.